This TCR beta chain is drawn from a study of blood T cell repertoires in COVID-19. The overall study: The origin of the acute and convalescent COVID-19 samples was the United States, Italy and Spain. T cells, B-cell-depleted T cells, or PBMCs supplied cDNA or gDNA.

This CDR3 spans 15 amino acids. Trimming removed 4 bases at V and 5 bases at J, with 17 bases between. Per germline, CDR1 SQVTM and CDR2 ANQGSEA. Authors' methods: The authors estimated nucleated cell counts from reference gene primer amplification. Only in-frame clones appear in the TCRdb table, and some are missing; sequencing was by immunoSEQ multiplex PCR. From that table come the V and J calls and clone size; the DNA was used to work out D and trimming. Of some 270,000 clones listed, approximately 85% are singletons. In its sample, this clone was seen once. Other DNA sequences from this sample encode an identical CDR3 as well. Seattle-derived patients entered the study during active infection and were followed longitudinally.

The sequence derives from an elderly woman with COVID-19, enrolled during active disease. The chain combines TRBV29-1 with TRBJ2-2, with TRBD1 as a possible D gene (5 bases). Sequenced material: peripheral blood. The chain's CDR3 is CSVGGLAGRTGELFF. CDR3 DNA sequence: TGCAGCGTTGGTGGGTTGGCAGGGCGGACCGGGGAGCTGTTTTTT.